This passage covers 32 T cell receptor beta chains from one sample sequenced in a study of CD8 T cells in ankylosing spondylitis. TCRdb processed the 5' RACE reads anew with MiXCR; each CDR3 protein has one entry. The sample records under 120,000 distinct CDR3 sequences, 24% being singletons. The sequenced material came from synovial fluid, either unsorted or a sorted T cell fraction (not recorded which). All receptors come from a male donor with ankylosing spondylitis.

V usage is TRBV5-1 and J usage is TRBJ2-3, with 8 bases that match TRBD1. The CDR3 consists of 16 residues. V trimming: 1 base; J trimming: 4 bases; junction bases outside the gene matches: 8. Germline V gives CDR1 SGHRS, CDR2 YFSETQ. The CDR3 loop reads CASSLRPGGAADTQYF. CDR3 nucleotides: TGCGCCAGCAGCTTGCGTCCAGGGGGCGCGGCAGATACGCAGTATTTT.

This clonotype was seen more than once but under ten times. V and J are TRBV11-2 and TRBJ2-1; TRBD2 matches at 7 bases. The germline V gene has CDR1 SGHAT and CDR2 FQNNGV. The junction had 3 bases not matched to a gene; V was cut back by 2 bases and J by 5 bases. This CDR3 region has 14 residues. CDR3 in amino acids: CASSLQLANNEQFF. The CDR3 bases are TGTGCCAGCAGCTTACAACTAGCGAACAATGAGCAGTTCTTC.

As for this clonotype: This may arise from a read error, as a much more abundant clone is one base away. The chain is built from TRBV5-1 and TRBJ1-1, with no clear D. With 0 bases removed from V and 4 bases from J, the gap between germline ends came to 10 bases. The germline CDR1 and CDR2 sequences are SGHRS and YFSETQ. The CDR3 length is 14 residues. In nucleotides, the CDR3 is TGCGCCAGCAGCTTGGATAGTCGGGGCACTGAAGCTTTCTTT. Translating it yields CASSLDSRGTEAFF.

The J gene is TRBJ2-1, the V gene TRBV11-3; 7 positions match TRBD2. CDR3 length: 16 amino acids. With V trimmed by 3 bases and J by 7 bases, 12 bases remained unmatched. Germline values: CDR1 SGHNT, CDR2 YENEEA. CDR3 DNA: TGTGCCAGCAGCTTGGAGGATGCGGGAGTAAGGAATGAGCAGTTCTTC. Its translation is CASSLEDAGVRNEQFF.

The chain combines TRBV5-6 with TRBJ2-3; TRBD2 is a possible D gene (5 bases). The CDR3 is 15 amino acids. Between the trimmed V and J ends, which lost 4 bases and 0 bases, there was a span of 12 bases. Germline V lookup: CDR1 SGHDT, CDR2 YYEEEE. CDR3 nucleotides: TGTGCCAGCAGCCGTAGCGCTTCTAGCACAGATACGCAGTATTTT. Amino acids: CASSRSASSTDTQYF.

The CDR3 DNA reads as TGCAGTGCTAGAGATTTGGAGACTGTGAACACTGAAGCTTTCTTT. It is translated as CSARDLETVNTEAFF. The V and J genes are TRBV20-1 and TRBJ1-1; the D is unclear. The CDR3 sequence is 15 residues long. The germline V gene encodes CDR1 DFQATT and CDR2 SNEGSKA (reference sequence). V dropped 0 bases and J dropped 0 bases, with 11 bases sitting between them.

This clonotype has just a few counts. This chain joins TRBV5-1 and TRBJ1-2, with D unresolved. The CDR3 totals 13 residues. The V end was cut by 0 bases, the J end by 6 bases, with 9 bases between. Germline assignment: CDR1 SGHRS and CDR2 YFSETQ. The CDR3, as DNA: TGCGCCAGCAGCTTGGGGCTTCTACATGGCTACACCTTC. This codes for CASSLGLLHGYTF.

This chain uses TRBV19 with TRBJ2-1, with 10 bases that match TRBD2. The CDR3 runs 17 residues. Trimming took 3 bases from V and 2 from J; bases not matched to a gene: 7. From germline, CDR1 is LNHDA and CDR2 SQIVND (reference sequence). DNA for the CDR3: TGTGCCAGTAGTATCTTCCCGCTAGCGGGAGCCTACAATGAGCAGTTCTTC. Amino acid sequence: CASSIFPLAGAYNEQFF. Together with reference TRBV19 and TRBJ2-1, the CDR3 gives the full variable domain: DGGITQSPKYLFRKEGQNVTLSCEQNLNHDAMYWYRQDPGQGLRLIYYSQIVNDFQKGDIAEGYSVSREKKESFPLTVTSAQKNPTAFYLCASSIFPLAGAYNEQFFGPGTRLTVL.

This chain uses TRBV24-1 with TRBJ2-7; 11 bases map to TRBD2. Germline V lookup: CDR1 KGHDR, CDR2 SFDVKD. The CDR3 loop spans 16 amino acids. Losses at the gene ends were 3 bases for V and 5 bases for J; bases not matched to a gene: 8. For the CDR3, the DNA is TGTGCCACCAGTGATGGTAGCGGGAGGGCCAATCACGAGCAGTACTTC. Translating gives CATSDGSGRANHEQYF.

This clonotype has just a few counts. The chain combines TRBV12-3 or TRBV12-4 with TRBJ2-5, with TRBD2 matching 8 bases. V gave up 1 base and J gave up 0 bases; unmatched junction bases: 13. The length of the CDR3 is 19 residues. The CDR3 region has the DNA TGTGCCAGCAGTTTAGTGGCTTTAGCGGGACTAGAGTACCAAGAGACCCAGTACTTC. Encoded protein: CASSLVALAGLEYQETQYF.

This clonotype turned up a few times. V usage is TRBV5-1 and J usage is TRBJ1-2; the D is unclear. The CDR3 is 14 amino acids. The germline V and J ends were trimmed by 5 bases and 4 bases, with 15 bases remaining between them. The V gene's germline CDR1 is SGHRS and CDR2 YFSETQ. The CDR3 bases are TGCGCCAGCAGTCCCGGGCCCGAGGGCTATGGCTACACCTTC. This translates into CASSPGPEGYGYTF.

This clonotype was found many times. The V call is TRBV7-9, the J call TRBJ2-7; perhaps TRBD1 as D (5 bases). The V gene's germline CDR1 is SEHNR and CDR2 FQNEAQ (reference sequence). V dropped 6 bases and J dropped 6 bases, with 18 bases sitting between them. This CDR3 has 14 amino acids. CDR3 amino acids: CASSPWEQAGEQYF. CDR3 coding DNA: TGTGCCAGCAGTCCGTGGGAACAGGCCGGCGAGCAGTACTTC. The variable domain in full, completed from reference TRBV7-9 and TRBJ2-7, reads DTGVSQNPRHKITKRGQNVTFRCDPISEHNRLYWYRQTLGQGPEFLTYFQNEAQLEKSRLLSDRFSAERPKGSFSTLEIQRTEQGDSAMYLCASSPWEQAGEQYFGPGTRLTVT.

This clonotype was observed many times. The J gene is TRBJ1-3, the V gene TRBV24-1; D gene unclear. This CDR3 has 12 residues. The germline V and J ends were trimmed by 3 bases and 5 bases, with 4 bases remaining between them. The germline CDR1 and CDR2 sequences are KGHDR and SFDVKD. CDR3: CATSDVRNTIYF. The CDR3 DNA sequence: TGTGCCACCAGTGATGTGAGAAACACCATATATTTT.

The rearrangement uses TRBV20-1 and TRBJ2-2, with 8 nucleotides matching TRBD2. Germline assignment: CDR1 DFQATT and CDR2 SNEGSKA (reference sequence). CDR3 length equals 15 residues. V trimming: 3 bases; J trimming: 9 bases; junction bases outside the gene matches: 12. CDR3 coding DNA: TGCAGTGCTAGGGTCCCGGGACTAGAGTCCAGGGAGCTGTTTTTT. Translating it yields CSARVPGLESRELFF.

In its sample, this clonotype was seen a few times. The rearrangement links TRBV20-1 to TRBJ1-5; the D is unclear. Germline CDR1 is DFQATT and CDR2 is SNEGSKA (reference sequence). The CDR3 has 12 residues. V was shortened by 3 bases and J by 5 bases, with 8 bases between the two germline ends. The CDR3 nucleotides read TGCAGTGCTAGGACCTCGGATCAGCCCCAGCATTTT. It encodes CSARTSDQPQHF.

This clonotype showed up just a few times. The J gene is TRBJ2-3, the V gene TRBV20-1; 7 nucleotides match TRBD2. The CDR3 extends over 15 amino acids. Trimming took 0 bases from V and 3 from J; bases not matched to a gene: 6. Germline V gene lookup returns CDR1 DFQATT and CDR2 SNEGSKA (reference sequence). CDR3 region: CSARDAGAGTDTQYF. The CDR3, as DNA: TGCAGTGCTAGAGATGCGGGAGCGGGTACAGATACGCAGTATTTT.

A few counts support this clonotype. This chain links TRBV10-2 with TRBJ2-3, with D tentatively TRBD1 (6 bases). The CDR3 covers 17 residues. V lost 6 bases, J lost 0 bases, and 19 bases lay in between. Germline CDR1 is WSHSY and CDR2 is SAAADI. CDR3 coding DNA: TGCGCCAGCAGCACAGGGTATCCGACTTCTAGCACAGATACGCAGTATTTT. Residues: CASSTGYPTSSTDTQYF.

V and J are TRBV7-2 and TRBJ1-4, with D hard to call. CDR1 is SGHTA and CDR2 is FQGNSA in the germline V gene. The CDR3 has 14 amino acids. Trimming stripped 3 bases from V and 7 bases from J, with 12 bases between. CDR3 residues: CASSLGNPGEKLFF. In nucleotides, the CDR3 is TGTGCCAGCAGCTTGGGCAACCCGGGTGAAAAACTGTTTTTT.

This chain uses TRBV14 with TRBJ2-1; 9 bases agree with TRBD2. Germline CDR1 and CDR2: SGHDN and FVKESK. This CDR3 is built from 20 residues. Unmatched junction bases numbered 19, after V lost 0 bases and J lost 7 bases. The CDR3 DNA is TGTGCCAGCAGCCAAGACAGGCGGTCGGTAGTGCTAGCGGGAATGAATGAGCAGTTCTTC. Encoded protein: CASSQDRRSVVLAGMNEQFF.

This clonotype was counted many times. The chain carries TRBV24-1 and TRBJ2-1, with D perhaps TRBD1 or TRBD2 (5 bases each). CDR1 is KGHDR and CDR2 is SFDVKD in the germline V gene. This CDR3 comprises 13 residues. V lost 5 bases to trimming and J lost 9 bases, with 13 bases between them. The CDR3 region has the DNA TGTGCCACCAGTGTGGGGCTAGAGGGTGAGCAGTTCTTC. It is translated as CATSVGLEGEQFF.

This rearrangement joins TRBV19 to TRBJ2-2; D remains unclear. Germline CDR1 is LNHDA and CDR2 is SQIVND (reference sequence). There are 15 residues in the CDR3. Trimming removed 10 bases at V and 0 bases at J, with 15 bases between. The CDR3 protein is CATRSTAANTGELFF. Written as DNA, the CDR3 is TGTGCCACCCGAAGTACGGCGGCGAACACCGGGGAGCTGTTTTTT. Full variable domain (outside the CDR3, taken from reference TRBV19 and TRBJ2-2): DGGITQSPKYLFRKEGQNVTLSCEQNLNHDAMYWYRQDPGQGLRLIYYSQIVNDFQKGDIAEGYSVSREKKESFPLTVTSAQKNPTAFYLCATRSTAANTGELFFGEGSRLTVL.

There are many counts of this clonotype. This chain connects TRBV27 to TRBJ1-6; TRBD1 matches 7 bases. The CDR3 is 14 residues long. Germline values: CDR1 MNHEY, CDR2 SMNVEV (reference sequence). Trimming at V came to 5 bases and at J to 9 bases, leaving 7 bases not matched to a gene. The CDR3 protein is CASSPRDSFSPLHF. In DNA, the CDR3 is TGTGCCAGCAGTCCCCGGGACAGCTTTTCACCCCTCCACTTT.

V and J are TRBV6-1 and TRBJ2-3; D gene unclear. The CDR3 totals 12 residues. Trimming took off 2 bases at V and 6 bases at J, with 6 bases between the two ends. Germline V lookup: CDR1 MNHNS, CDR2 SASEGT. CDR3 protein: CASSEPMDTQYF. DNA for the CDR3: TGTGCCAGCAGTGAACCCATGGATACGCAGTATTTT.

This clonotype was observed at least ten times. The genes are TRBV6-1 and TRBJ1-1, with D maybe TRBD1 (6 bases). This CDR3 has 12 amino acids. CDR1 is MNHNS and CDR2 is SASEGT in the germline V gene. The germline V and J ends were trimmed by 10 bases and 1 base, with 10 bases remaining between them. This CDR3 reads CATKGQNTEAFF. CDR3 nucleotide sequence: TGTGCCACCAAGGGACAGAACACTGAAGCTTTCTTT.

The V call is TRBV11-1, the J call TRBJ2-5; 10 bases are shared with TRBD1. J lost 4 bases, V lost 1 base, and 12 bases had no gene match. The CDR3 totals 18 residues. The V gene's germline CDR1 is SGHAT and CDR2 FQDESV (reference sequence). The CDR3 loop reads CASSLGRTGGAPRETQYF. The CDR3 coding sequence is TGTGCCAGCAGCTTAGGGAGGACAGGGGGAGCCCCCAGAGAGACCCAGTACTTC.

The V call is TRBV3-1, the J call TRBJ2-1; D gene ambiguous. CDR3 length: 14 residues. The germline V gene has CDR1 LGHDT and CDR2 YNNKEL (reference sequence). The V gene lost 4 bases and the J gene lost 3 bases, with 10 bases spanning the gap. Here the CDR3 DNA reads TGTGCCAGCAGCCCGAACCGACACTACAATGAGCAGTTCTTC. It is translated as CASSPNRHYNEQFF.

This clonotype was observed a handful of times. This chain links TRBV27 with TRBJ1-1; D unclear. The V gene lost 7 bases and the J gene lost 5 bases, with 8 bases spanning the gap. The germline gives CDR1 MNHEY, CDR2 SMNVEV (reference sequence). The CDR3 is 11 residues long. CDR3 in amino acids: CASKSRTEAFF. CDR3 coding DNA: TGTGCCAGCAAGTCGAGGACTGAAGCTTTCTTT.

The gene calls are TRBV7-9 and TRBJ2-5; TRBD1 aligns across 7 bases. Trimming at V came to 1 base and at J to 6 bases, leaving 5 bases not matched to a gene. Germline V gene data show CDR1 as SEHNR and CDR2 as FQNEAQ (reference sequence). This CDR3 has 14 amino acids. The CDR3 nucleotides are TGTGCCAGCAGCTTAGTGGGCAGGGGGAAGACCCAGTACTTC. Protein: CASSLVGRGKTQYF.

The chain recombines TRBV12-3 or TRBV12-4 with TRBJ2-1, with D possibly TRBD1 on 6 matching bases. Trimming took off 6 bases at V and 2 bases at J, with 11 bases between the two ends. This CDR3 region has 14 residues. DNA of the CDR3: TGTGCCAGCAGCCGGACAGAGCCCTACAATGAGCAGTTCTTC. Protein sequence: CASSRTEPYNEQFF.

This clonotype was detected a few times. The V and J genes are TRBV6-1 and TRBJ1-1, with D unclear. This CDR3 has 14 residues. Per germline, CDR1 MNHNS and CDR2 SASEGT. Between the trimmed V and J ends, which lost 3 bases and 3 bases, there was a span of 11 bases. The CDR3 here is CASSEPRADTEAFF. In DNA form, the CDR3 reads TGTGCCAGCAGTGAGCCCCGGGCAGACACTGAAGCTTTCTTT.

The genes are TRBV4-2 and TRBJ1-1; D not resolved. V was trimmed by 5 bases and J by 5 bases, leaving 6 bases between them. Per the germline V gene, CDR1 is LGHNA and CDR2 is YNFKEQ. The length of the CDR3 is 11 residues. The CDR3 DNA sequence: TGTGCCAGCAGCTCTGTTACTGAAGCTTTCTTT. Protein product: CASSSVTEAFF.

V is TRBV7-2 and J is TRBJ2-1, with D uncertain. The CDR3 contains 17 residues. Trimming took off 2 bases at V and 0 bases at J, with 14 bases between the two ends. From germline, CDR1 is SGHTA and CDR2 FQGNSA. In DNA, the CDR3 is TGTGCCAGCAGCTTAACGCGTAGGCGGAGCTCCTACAATGAGCAGTTCTTC. It codes for CASSLTRRRSSYNEQFF.